The TCR beta chain under discussion was sequenced for a study of T cells in Graves' hyperthyroidism and ophthalmopathy. Diagnostic decisions used clinical symptoms, serum thyroxine and TRAb, thyroid ultrasound and orbital computed tomography. RNA transcripts provided the source from which TCR beta CDR3 regions were amplified. RT-PCR in the first round (using the HTBI primer set) targeted the TCR CDR3. MiXCR was run by TCRdb on the multiplex PCR reads, yielding one entry per CDR3 protein. The sample comprises a few hundred thousand distinct CDR3 sequences, 15% to 20% of which are singletons, and around two fifths rests with the top ten. The germline V gene encodes CDR1 DFQATT and CDR2 SNEGSKA (reference sequence). CDR3 length: 17 residues. V shed 1 base and J 0 bases; nucleotides not matched to a gene: 3.

The receptor was isolated from a man aged 35-49 years with Graves' hyperthyroidism. Material: blood. J is TRBJ2-3 and V is TRBV20-1; TRBD2 agrees at 14 bases. CDR3 residues: CSARGLAGGISTDTQYF. The CDR3 DNA reads TGCAGTGCTAGAGGACTAGCGGGGGGGATTAGCACAGATACGCAGTATTTT.